The 23 T cell receptor beta chains given below trace back to one sample, sequenced in a study of T cell changes during pregnancy in multiple sclerosis (dated by TCRdb to the late 2010s). Libraries were prepared through the immunoSEQ multiplex PCR assay. TCRdb mirrors the immuneACCESS table, restricted to in-frame sequences. Some clones are absent from its copies; in checked studies, under half trace to an unresolved V gene, and the reason for the others is unknown. Recorded for this sample are over 8,000 clones; 85% to 90% of them occurred a single time. Around 5.3% of the sample is taken by the ten largest. Material: CD8+ T cells from peripheral blood mononuclear cells, obtained in the first trimester of pregnancy. These TCRs come from a female donor in good health, enrolled as a control in a pregnancy study.

V is TRBV4-1 and J is TRBJ1-2, with D unclear. Between the trimmed V and J ends, which lost 0 bases and 6 bases, there was a span of 17 bases. The CDR3 sequence is 16 residues long. Germline loops: CDR1 MGHRA, CDR2 YSYEKL. The CDR3 region is CASSQEGPQKVNGYTF. The CDR3 DNA reads as TGCGCCAGCAGCCAAGAGGGCCCACAAAAGGTGAATGGCTACACCTTC.

The rearrangement uses TRBV6-1 and TRBJ1-2; D is undetermined. V was pared by 4 bases and J by 8 bases, with 26 bases between. The CDR3 runs 17 residues. The germline CDR1 and CDR2 sequences are MNHNS and SASEGT. The DNA for the CDR3 is TGTGCCAGCAGTGCCCAAGTTACAGCAATCCCGCCCGTCGGCTACACCTTC. Protein: CASSAQVTAIPPVGYTF.

V and J are TRBV7-2 and TRBJ2-3, with 13 bases lining up with TRBD2. The CDR3 has 15 amino acids. The J segment lost 9 bases and the V segment lost 5 bases, leaving 8 bases of the junction unmatched. Germline assignment: CDR1 SGHTA and CDR2 FQGNSA. The CDR3 DNA reads as TGTGCCAGCAGCCAACTAGCGGGGGGGCCAAAAACGCAGTATTTT. Translation gives CASSQLAGGPKTQYF.

This chain links TRBV19 with TRBJ1-5; TRBD1 might be the D (6 bases). From germline, CDR1 is LNHDA and CDR2 SQIVND (reference sequence). Trimming took 7 bases from V and 7 from J, leaving 11 bases between them. The CDR3 length is 12 residues. The CDR3 DNA reads TGTGCCAGTAAAGGGGGTTTACAGCCCCAGCATTTT. Its protein product is CASKGGLQPQHF. The full variable domain, completed using reference TRBV19 and TRBJ1-5, is DGGITQSPKYLFRKEGQNVTLSCEQNLNHDAMYWYRQDPGQGLRLIYYSQIVNDFQKGDIAEGYSVSREKKESFPLTVTSAQKNPTAFYLCASKGGLQPQHFGDGTRLSIL.

This clone was picked up a small number of times. This chain connects TRBV7-9 to TRBJ1-1, with D unresolved. Trimming shortened V by 1 base and J by 4 bases, and 7 bases separated the two germline ends. There are 13 residues in the CDR3. Germline loops: CDR1 SEHNR, CDR2 FQNEAQ (reference sequence). Written as DNA, the CDR3 is TGTGCCAGCAGCTTAGTGGCGGGCACTGAAGCTTTCTTT. Encoded protein: CASSLVAGTEAFF.

The chain recombines TRBV7-9 with TRBJ2-2; 9 positions match TRBD1. The trim removed 2 bases at V and 7 bases at J, leaving 17 bases unmatched. Germline CDR1 is SEHNR and CDR2 is FQNEAQ (reference sequence). The CDR3 has 19 amino acids. CDR3 in DNA: TGTGCCAGCAGCTTAATAGGGAACCGGGACAGGGTTTATGGCGGGGAGCTGTTTTTT. Encoded protein: CASSLIGNRDRVYGGELFF.

The V gene is TRBV4-1, the J gene TRBJ2-1; 7 bases are a match to TRBD2. The CDR3 totals 17 residues. Germline assignment: CDR1 MGHRA and CDR2 YSYEKL. V gave up 1 base and J gave up 0 bases; unmatched junction bases: 6. For the CDR3, the DNA is TGCGCCAGCAGCCAAGGTCTAGCGGCCGGCTCCTACAATGAGCAGTTCTTC. This gives the protein CASSQGLAAGSYNEQFF.

This chain links TRBV9 with TRBJ2-5, with TRBD1 matching 8 bases. TRBJ2-7 explains the end of the DNA better; the J call may be wrong. CDR1 and CDR2 (germline): SGDLS, YYNGEE. The CDR3 extends over 14 amino acids. In nucleotides, the CDR3 is TGTGCCAGCAGCCCCCGGCAGGGGGCCGGCGAGCAGTACTTC. It encodes CASSPRQGAGEQYF.

Remarks on this clone: Other DNA sequences in the same sample also yield this CDR3. J is TRBJ1-4 and V is TRBV5-6; D remains ambiguous. The CDR3 extends over 14 amino acids. Germline V gene data show CDR1 as SGHDT and CDR2 as YYEEEE. Between the trimmed V and J ends, which lost 1 base and 0 bases, there was a span of 4 bases. The CDR3 loop is CASSLIATNEKLFF. Here the CDR3 DNA reads TGTGCCAGCAGCTTGATAGCAACTAATGAAAAACTGTTTTTT.

J is TRBJ1-5 and V is TRBV14; D gene uncertain. V dropped 0 bases and J dropped 6 bases, with 6 bases sitting between them. This CDR3 comprises 13 residues. Germline V gene sequence: CDR1 SGHDN, CDR2 FVKESK. DNA of the CDR3: TGTGCCAGCAGCCAAGACAGCGGTCAGCCCCAGCATTTT. Translating it yields CASSQDSGQPQHF.

Written as DNA, the CDR3 is TGTGCCAGCAGTTTTGACAGGGCCGGCACCGGGGAGCTGTTTTTT. Translation gives CASSFDRAGTGELFF. This sequence joins TRBV28 and TRBJ2-2, with 7 bases aligning to TRBD1. The CDR3 spans 15 residues. Trimming at V came to 3 bases and at J to 4 bases, leaving 5 bases not matched to a gene. Germline V gene data show CDR1 as MDHEN and CDR2 as SYDVKM. The full variable domain, its missing parts supplied by reference TRBV28 and TRBJ2-2, is DVKVTQSSRYLVKRTGEKVFLECVQDMDHENMFWYRQDPGLGLRLIYFSYDVKMKEKGDIPEGYSVSREKKERFSLILESASTNQTSMYLCASSFDRAGTGELFFGEGSRLTVL.

V is TRBV5-6 and J is TRBJ2-5, with 8 bases fitting TRBD2. The CDR3 contains 13 residues. Germline V gene sequence: CDR1 SGHDT, CDR2 YYEEEE. The V and J ends lost 6 bases and 4 bases, in that order; junction bases with no gene match: 5. DNA for the CDR3: TGTGCCAGCACCGGGGGACTAGGAGAGACCCAGTACTTC. Translating it yields CASTGGLGETQYF.

V and J are TRBV30 and TRBJ1-6, with 7 positions matching TRBD1. Trimming removed 5 bases from V and 4 bases from J; junction bases left unmatched: 8. Per germline, CDR1 GTSNPN and CDR2 SVGIG (reference sequence). The CDR3 is made up of 15 amino acids. DNA of the CDR3: TGTGCCTGGCAGGGGGACAGAAATTATAATTCACCCCTCCACTTT. It encodes CAWQGDRNYNSPLHF.

The chain is built from TRBV2 and TRBJ2-1, with TRBD1 matching over 9 bases. The V gene's germline CDR1 is SNHLY and CDR2 FYNNEI. Trimming took 2 bases from V and 7 from J; bases not matched to a gene: 9. CDR3 size: 16 residues. The CDR3 sequence: CASSESGTGPENEQFF. The CDR3 nucleotides are TGTGCCAGCAGTGAATCAGGGACAGGGCCGGAAAATGAGCAGTTCTTC.

The V call is TRBV2, the J call TRBJ2-5; D remains ambiguous. The V and J ends lost 4 bases and 1 base respectively, with 10 bases between them. From germline, CDR1 is SNHLY and CDR2 FYNNEI. The CDR3 is made up of 14 amino acids. In nucleotides, the CDR3 is TGTGCCAGCAGTGTTGGCCAACCCCAAGAGACCCAGTACTTC. This encodes CASSVGQPQETQYF.

This chain joins TRBV28 and TRBJ2-7; 7 bases line up with TRBD1. Trimming took 6 bases from V and 0 from J; bases not matched to a gene: 2. In germline, CDR1 is MDHEN, CDR2 SYDVKM. The CDR3 is 13 amino acids. The CDR3 protein is CASSRDSSYEQYF. The CDR3 nucleotides read TGTGCCAGCAGCCGGGACAGCTCCTACGAGCAGTACTTC.

The chain carries TRBV15 and TRBJ1-5; 9 bases map to TRBD1. There are 16 residues in the CDR3. Per germline, CDR1 LNHNV and CDR2 YYDKDF (reference sequence). Losses at the gene ends were 0 bases for V and 6 bases for J; bases not matched to a gene: 6. The CDR3 protein is CATSREGTGNIQPQHF. The CDR3 bases are TGTGCCACCAGCAGAGAAGGGACAGGGAACATTCAGCCCCAGCATTTT.

The chain employs TRBV10-2 and TRBJ2-2; 7 bases map to TRBD2. V dropped 10 bases and J dropped 5; count of bases not matched to a gene: 13. CDR3 length equals 15 residues. Germline V gives CDR1 WSHSY, CDR2 SAAADI. CDR3 in DNA: TGCGCCACCTTACCCGGGGGAGGGATTACCGGGGAGCTGTTTTTT. It is translated as CATLPGGGITGELFF.

The chain recombines TRBV4-1 with TRBJ2-5; 8 nucleotides line up with TRBD1. Trimming cost V 3 bases and J 3 bases; bases outside gene matches: 15. CDR1 is MGHRA, CDR2 YSYEKL, per germline. The CDR3 runs to 18 residues. Here the CDR3 reads CASSQLSNRGLSEETQYF. DNA for the CDR3: TGCGCCAGCAGCCAGCTCTCGAACAGGGGGTTATCAGAAGAGACCCAGTACTTC.

CDR3 bases: TGTGCCAGCAGCTTCTCAAGCAGGGGCCTAAGCTCCTACAATGAGCAGTTCTTC. It codes for CASSFSSRGLSSYNEQFF. This chain joins TRBV7-3 and TRBJ2-1; a possible D gene is TRBD1 (6 bases). The V gene lost 3 bases and the J gene lost 0 bases, with 18 bases spanning the gap. Germline V gene lookup returns CDR1 SGHTA and CDR2 FQGTGA. The CDR3 spans 18 residues.

There are a few counts of this clone. The chain employs TRBV19 and TRBJ1-6; no clear D. CDR3 size: 16 residues. In germline, CDR1 is LNHDA, CDR2 SQIVND (reference sequence). Trimming cost V 3 bases and J 0 bases, with 9 bases left between them. CDR3 amino acids: CASSIGESSYNSPLHF. The DNA of the CDR3 is TGTGCCAGTAGTATTGGAGAGAGCTCCTATAATTCACCCCTCCACTTT.

The J gene is TRBJ2-5, the V gene TRBV7-2; the D is unclear. The CDR3 is made up of 14 amino acids. Trimming pared 1 base from V and 5 bases from J, leaving 11 bases between. The germline gives CDR1 SGHTA, CDR2 FQGNSA. Written as DNA, the CDR3 is TGTGCCAGCAGCTTAGGTTCCGGGTCGGAGACCCAGTACTTC. Translated, it gives CASSLGSGSETQYF.

A single count supports this clone. This chain links TRBV11-3 with TRBJ1-1, with 8 bases aligning to TRBD1. Trimming at V came to 5 bases and at J to 5 bases, leaving 4 bases not matched to a gene. This CDR3 spans 13 amino acids. The germline V gene encodes CDR1 SGHNT and CDR2 YENEEA. The CDR3 protein is CASSPRTGTEAFF. CDR3 coding DNA: TGTGCCAGCAGCCCTAGGACAGGGACTGAAGCTTTCTTT.